Shown below are 17 T cell receptor beta chains from a single sample sequenced in a study of CD8+ T cells in alopecia areata. As the sequencing template, cDNA was produced by extracting RNA and reverse transcribing it. Only in-frame clones appear in the TCRdb table, and some are missing; sequencing was by immunoSEQ multiplex PCR. Recorded here are roughly 2,000 clones, with no singletons, and the ten leading clones hold under 35%. Time point in this sample: mouse skin 6 weeks after grafting, around onset of hair loss. This specimen consisted of skin, obtained at week 6. Receptors were obtained from a C3H/HeJ mouse with alopecia areata. The MHC haplotype recorded for the strain is H2-k.

This clone is labeled as medium-sized (0.01 to 0.1%). Gene names are the mouse ones. The sequenced fragment ends 4 residues before the CDR3 boundary, so the rest is inferred from the germline J gene. The chain uses TRBV13-2 and TRBJ2-5, with D unresolved. The germline V gene has CDR1 NNHNN and CDR2 SYGAGS (reference sequence). The CDR3 has 13 amino acids. The sequenced part of the CDR3 DNA is TGTGCCAGCGGTGATGGCAGGAGAGAC. Protein product: CASGDGRRD. The entire CDR3 reads CASGDGRRDTQYF.

This clone was counted ten times or more. Genes here carry mouse names. Sequencing ends 4 residues short of the CDR3 end; the germline J gene provides the rest. This sequence joins TRBV29 and TRBJ1-2; D is perhaps TRBD1 (5 bases). Germline V CDR1 and CDR2: MSHET, SYDVDS. The CDR3 runs 14 residues. The V gene lost 2 bases and the J gene lost 0 bases, with 7 bases spanning the gap. CDR3 bases read: TGTGCTAGCAGTTTAGACAGTGCAAACTCC. Its protein product is CASSLDSANS. The entire CDR3 protein reads CASSLDSANSDYTF.

In its sample, this clone was seen many times. Gene names refer to mouse genes. Coverage ceases 4 residues before the CDR3 finishes, and the germline J gene fills in the end. The chain combines TRBV12-1 with TRBJ1-1; 9 nucleotides line up with TRBD1. Per the germline V gene, CDR1 is SGHSN and CDR2 is HYEKVE. V trimming: 1 base; J trimming: 3 bases; junction bases outside the gene matches: 8. This CDR3 is 16 amino acids long. The CDR3 here is CASSLTGTGKDTEVFF. CDR3 bases read: TGTGCCAGCTCTCTGACCGGGACAGGGAAGGACACA.

This clone was detected many times. The gene symbols are mouse symbols. Read data end 3 residues before the CDR3 end; the end is taken from the germline J gene. The V call is TRBV16, the J call TRBJ1-6; D possibly corresponds to TRBD1 (5 bases). TRBJ1-6 has ORF status, its function being uncertain. The CDR3 is 11 residues long. V shed 7 bases and J shed 9 bases, with 7 bases lying between them. Germline values: CDR1 SGHSA, CDR2 FRNQAP. Incomplete CDR3 DNA: TGTGCAAGCACTGGGGGTTCGCCC. Translated: CASTGGSP. The full CDR3 protein reads CASTGGSPLYF.

This clone is large within its sample. Mouse gene names apply. The observed sequence ends 4 residues before the CDR3 terminus, with the missing tail filled in from the germline J gene. The rearrangement uses TRBV19 and TRBJ2-2; weak D call: TRBD1 (6 bases). The CDR3 is made up of 16 amino acids. Germline V gene lookup returns CDR1 FNHDT and CDR2 SITEND (reference sequence). V shed 1 base and J shed 0 bases, with 10 bases lying between them. The covered CDR3 bases are TGTGCCAGCAGTATACTGGACAGATCAAACACCGGG. Amino acids: CASSILDRSNTG. The whole CDR3 sequence is CASSILDRSNTGQLYF.

This clone was counted ten times or more. The gene names here belong to mouse. The observed sequence ends 4 residues before the CDR3 terminus, with the missing tail filled in from the germline J gene. The V gene is TRBV13-1, the J gene TRBJ1-2; 8 bases line up with TRBD1. CDR1 and CDR2 from the germline V gene are NSHNY and SYGAGN. CDR3 length equals 15 residues. V dropped 5 bases and J dropped 4; count of bases not matched to a gene: 10. The CDR3 is CASREAGGEGSDYTF. CDR3 DNA (partial): TGTGCCAGCAGGGAAGCAGGGGGCGAGGGCTCC.

In its sample, this clone was seen a few times. Gene names and germline match the mouse. Read sequence stops 4 residues before the CDR3 end, and the germline J gene provides the missing end. The chain recombines TRBV13-2 with TRBJ2-5, with a tentative D call TRBD2 (6 bases). Germline lookup yields CDR1 NNHNN and CDR2 SYGAGS (reference sequence). The CDR3 runs to 14 residues. Trimming removed 1 base from V and 0 bases from J, with 6 bases in between. The CDR3 spells CASGDWGNQDTQYF. CDR3 DNA (partial): TGTGCCAGCGGTGATTGGGGGAACCAAGAC.

This clone was picked up many times. The genes and germline here are from mouse. The CDR3 extends 4 residues past the end of the read, so its final part is completed from the germline J gene. The chain uses TRBV16 and TRBJ2-5, with 7 bases aligning to TRBD2. J gave up 0 bases and V 3 bases, and 3 bases lay outside the gene matches. The CDR3 has 15 residues. Germline CDR1 SGHSA, CDR2 FRNQAP. CDR3 protein: CASSFRGGNQDTQYF. CDR3 DNA (partial): TGTGCAAGCAGCTTTCGGGGGGGGAACCAAGAC.

This clone was observed a handful of times. Genes here carry mouse names. The read halts 4 residues ahead of the CDR3 end, with the missing end drawn from the germline J gene. The chain carries TRBV2 and TRBJ1-2; 7 bases fit TRBD1. Germline lookup yields CDR1 LGHNA and CDR2 YSYQKL. Trimming removed 0 bases from V and 2 bases from J; junction bases left unmatched: 3. This CDR3 region has 15 residues. Here the CDR3 reads CASSQDPTGNSDYTF. The part of the CDR3 DNA that was read is TGTGCCAGCAGCCAAGATCCGACAGGGAACTCC.

By share, this clone counts as medium-sized. Gene names follow the mouse nomenclature. Read coverage stops 4 residues before the CDR3 terminus; the germline J gene supplies the remainder. The V and J genes are TRBV31 and TRBJ1-1; the match to TRBD1 covers 10 bases. V shed 0 bases, J shed 4 bases, and the junction held 5 bases outside the gene matches. Germline V gives CDR1 GKSSPN, CDR2 SITVG. The CDR3 is made up of 15 amino acids. The CDR3 DNA, read in part, is TGTGCCTGGAGTCTAGACAGGGGGCTAGGCACA. This encodes CAWSLDRGLGT. The entire CDR3 protein reads CAWSLDRGLGTEVFF.

Note on this clone: Genes and germline come from the mouse. Read data end 4 residues before the CDR3 end; the end is taken from the germline J gene. This sequence joins TRBV13-3 and TRBJ2-2; weak D call: TRBD1 (5 bases). This CDR3 region has 16 residues. From germline, CDR1 is NNHDY and CDR2 SYVADS. V was shortened by 5 bases and J by 0 bases, with 14 bases between the two germline ends. CDR3 amino acids: CASRASRTSNTGQLYF. CDR3 bases read: TGTGCCAGCAGGGCCTCTCGGACATCAAACACCGGG. The full variable domain, completed using reference TRBV13-3 and TRBJ2-2, is EAAVTQSPRSKVAVTGGKVTLSCHQTNNHDYMYWYRQDTGHGLRLIHYSYVADSTEKGDIPDGYKASRPSQENFSLILELASLSQTAVYFCASRASRTSNTGQLYFGEGSKLTVL.

There are many counts of this clone. Genes and germline are mouse. From the germline J gene comes the end of the CDR3, since the read stops 4 residues before it. V gene TRBV13-3 combines with J gene TRBJ2-7; 8 nucleotides match TRBD2. V shed 5 bases, J shed 0 bases, and the junction held 4 bases outside the gene matches. The CDR3 has 14 amino acids. Germline V gives CDR1 NNHDY, CDR2 SYVADS. Partial CDR3 DNA: TGTGCCAGCAGAGACTGGGGAAGCTCCTAT. Translated: CASRDWGSSY. The full CDR3 is CASRDWGSSYEQYF.

This clone was found many times. Genes here carry mouse names. With the read ending 4 residues before the CDR3 end, the germline J gene is used to fill in that end. The rearrangement uses TRBV5 and TRBJ2-7; a weak D match, TRBD2 (6 bases). CDR3 length: 12 residues. Germline V lookup: CDR1 LGHNA, CDR2 YNLKQL (reference sequence). Incomplete CDR3 DNA: TGTGCCAGCAGCCTACTGGGTTAT. Translating gives CASSLLGY. The whole CDR3 reads CASSLLGYEQYF.

This clone turned up a few times. Mouse gene names and germline throughout. The read terminates 4 residues ahead of where the CDR3 ends, so the germline J gene completes it. The V gene is TRBV13-2, the J gene TRBJ1-2; TRBD1 agrees at 10 bases. Germline V CDR1 and CDR2: NNHNN, SYGAGS (reference sequence). The CDR3 is 14 amino acids. The V and J ends lost 5 bases and 3 bases, in that order; junction bases with no gene match: 4. This chain's CDR3 is CASGQGQGHSDYTF. The CDR3 DNA, read in part, is TGTGCCAGCGGCCAGGGACAGGGGCACTCC.

This clone ranks as medium-sized. The genes and germline here are from mouse. The read ends 4 residues shy of where the CDR3 ends; the end is completed using the germline J gene. This rearrangement joins TRBV17 to TRBJ2-2, with 7 bases fitting TRBD2. The germline V gene encodes CDR1 MNHDT and CDR2 YYDKIL. V lost 2 bases, J lost 1 base, and 1 base stayed unmatched. The CDR3 has 15 residues. CDR3 region: CASSRLGENTGQLYF. The covered CDR3 bases are TGTGCTAGCAGTAGACTGGGGGAAAACACCGGG.

By its share, this clone is medium-sized. Gene labels here are mouse ones. Read sequence stops 4 residues before the CDR3 end, and the germline J gene provides the missing end. V and J are TRBV5 and TRBJ1-1; D not certain. The ends were cut back, 0 bases at V and 3 bases at J, with 8 bases in the middle. Germline V gene sequence: CDR1 LGHNA, CDR2 YNLKQL (reference sequence). CDR3 length equals 14 residues. The CDR3 DNA, read in part, is TGTGCCAGCAGCCAAGAAAGCGAGGACACA. Protein product: CASSQESEDT. The whole CDR3 sequence is CASSQESEDTEVFF.

Relative to its sample, this clone is hyperexpanded (1% or more). Each gene name is a mouse one. With the read ending 4 residues before the CDR3 end, the germline J gene is used to fill in that end. The rearrangement uses TRBV17 and TRBJ2-4, with 9 bases fitting TRBD1. This CDR3 contains 15 residues. Germline trimming cut 4 bases from V and 1 base from J; bases unmatched to any gene: 3. Per germline, CDR1 MNHDT and CDR2 YYDKIL. CDR3 protein: CASSNRDRGQNTLYF. Incomplete CDR3 DNA: TGTGCTAGCAGTAACCGGGACAGGGGTCAAAAC.